One sample yielded the 21 T cell receptor beta chains listed below, sequenced in a study of T cell clones after liver transplantation. Assay used: immunoSEQ multiplex PCR; TCRdb lists only in-frame clones, some missing. Of about 74,000 clones listed, about four fifths are singletons. Sample: CD4+ T cells from blood, taken before liver transplant. The origin of the receptors is a human donor who received a liver transplant.

This chain joins TRBV11-1 and TRBJ1-1; D possibly corresponds to TRBD1 (5 bases). From germline, CDR1 is SGHAT and CDR2 FQDESV (reference sequence). Trimming left V 5 bases short and J 4 bases short, with 17 bases between. This CDR3 comprises 15 residues. CDR3 protein: CASSPYGVGGTEAFF. CDR3 sequence (DNA): TGTGCCAGCAGCCCCTATGGGGTCGGGGGCACTGAAGCTTTCTTT.

The rearrangement links TRBV7-9 to TRBJ1-1; maybe TRBD1 (5 bases). Germline V gene data show CDR1 as SEHNR and CDR2 as FQNEAQ (reference sequence). With 0 bases removed from V and 8 bases from J, the gap between germline ends came to 7 bases. The CDR3 sequence is 12 residues long. The CDR3 bases are TGTGCCAGCAGCTTAGCGGCAGGGGAAGCTTTCTTT. This codes for CASSLAAGEAFF.

This chain connects TRBV15 to TRBJ1-1; D perhaps matches TRBD1 (6 bases). Germline assignment: CDR1 LNHNV and CDR2 YYDKDF (reference sequence). The V end was cut by 2 bases, the J end by 2 bases, with 12 bases between. The CDR3 consists of 15 residues. CDR3 DNA sequence: TGTGCCACCAGCAGATTGGGACACGCAAACACTGAAGCTTTCTTT. Translating gives CATSRLGHANTEAFF.

The DNA for the CDR3 is TGTGCCAGCAGACCCGGGCCGGGTTCCTATGGCTACACCTTC. Protein product: CASRPGPGSYGYTF. This rearrangement joins TRBV28 to TRBJ1-2; no clear D gene. V shed 6 bases and J shed 4 bases, with 15 bases lying between them. There are 14 residues in the CDR3. Germline V gene data show CDR1 as MDHEN and CDR2 as SYDVKM.

This chain uses TRBV27 with TRBJ1-4; D gene unclear. The V gene's germline CDR1 is MNHEY and CDR2 SMNVEV (reference sequence). Deletions cut 5 bases from V and 8 bases from J, with 9 bases between. The CDR3 is 12 amino acids. The chain's CDR3 is CASSALGEKLFF. The DNA for the CDR3 is TGTGCCAGCAGTGCCCTAGGGGAAAAACTGTTTTTT.

This sequence joins TRBV11-2 and TRBJ2-2; 8 bases are a match to TRBD2. Germline CDR1 is SGHAT and CDR2 is FQNNGV. CDR3 length: 15 amino acids. Germline trimming cut 2 bases from V and 4 bases from J; bases unmatched to any gene: 3. The CDR3 loop is CASSLLLAGTGELFF. DNA of the CDR3: TGTGCCAGCAGCTTACTCCTAGCGGGCACCGGGGAGCTGTTTTTT.

The rearrangement links TRBV5-1 to TRBJ2-5; no reliable D call. Germline CDR1 is SGHRS and CDR2 is YFSETQ. The CDR3 is 13 residues long. V was pared by 2 bases and J by 1 base, with 6 bases between. CDR3 nucleotides: TGCGCCAGCAGCTTTGGCGGCCAAGAGACCCAGTACTTC. It translates to CASSFGGQETQYF.

This clone was counted a single time. The gene calls are TRBV7-3 and TRBJ2-5; 8 bases line up with TRBD2. The CDR3 is 15 amino acids. V trimming: 1 base; J trimming: 4 bases; junction bases outside the gene matches: 5. The V gene's germline CDR1 is SGHTA and CDR2 FQGTGA. The CDR3 reads CASSLNVAGGETQYF. In nucleotides, the CDR3 is TGTGCCAGCAGCTTAAATGTGGCGGGAGGAGAGACCCAGTACTTC.

The rearrangement joins TRBV5-1 to TRBJ1-6; D gene unclear. V was clipped by 4 bases and J by 3 bases, with 11 bases between them. The CDR3 runs 15 residues. CDR1 and CDR2 (germline): SGHRS, YFSETQ. The CDR3 nucleotides are TGCGCCAGCAGCGTGGGTCAAAACTATAATTCACCCCTCCACTTT. Translation gives CASSVGQNYNSPLHF.

This clone was seen a handful of times. The chain combines TRBV21-1 with TRBJ1-2. TRBV21-1 corresponds to a pseudogene. The CDR3 contains 13 residues. This chain's CDR3 is CASNPEEDYGYTF. Written as DNA, the CDR3 is TGTGCCAGCAACCCGGAGGAGGACTATGGCTACACCTTC.

V and J are TRBV7-2 and TRBJ2-5, with D perhaps TRBD1 (6 bases). V was clipped by 4 bases and J by 3 bases, with 18 bases between them. Looked up from germline, CDR1 is SGHTA and CDR2 is FQGNSA. This CDR3 has 16 amino acids. CDR3: CASSSQLLQGKETQYF. The DNA of the CDR3 is TGTGCCAGCAGCTCCCAATTACTTCAGGGGAAAGAGACCCAGTACTTC.

The rearrangement uses TRBV9 and TRBJ2-1, with D unclear. The germline V gene encodes CDR1 SGDLS and CDR2 YYNGEE. The CDR3 is 14 residues long. V lost 3 bases to trimming and J lost 6 bases, with 13 bases between them. In DNA, the CDR3 is TGTGCCAGCAGCGGATCATGGGGTAGCAATGAGCAGTTCTTC. Protein product: CASSGSWGSNEQFF.

The J gene is TRBJ2-4, the V gene TRBV19; D is perhaps TRBD1 (6 bases). V was clipped by 3 bases and J by 0 bases, with 27 bases between them. This CDR3 region has 21 residues. Germline V gene sequence: CDR1 LNHDA, CDR2 SQIVND (reference sequence). The CDR3 DNA follows: TGTGCCAGTAGTATCGGACAGCTTCGGGAAGGGGCGACGCTAGCCAAAAACATTCAGTACTTC. This gives the protein CASSIGQLREGATLAKNIQYF.

The chain is built from TRBV16 and TRBJ1-4; the D is unclear. Trimming removed 1 base at V and 8 bases at J, with 11 bases between. From germline, CDR1 is KGHSY and CDR2 FQNENV. CDR3 length: 14 residues. CDR3 bases: TGTGCCAGCAGCCAATTCCGGGCAGAGGAAAAACTGTTTTTT. Protein product: CASSQFRAEEKLFF.

In the case of this clone: The junction departs from germline at one end; a sequencing error may be responsible. The chain is built from TRBV7-9 and TRBJ1-2, with D unclear. The CDR3 extends over 8 amino acids. Germline V CDR1 and CDR2: SEHNR, FQNEAQ (reference sequence). The CDR3 protein is CASSPDLF. The DNA of the CDR3 is TGTGCCAGCAGCCCGGATCTCTTC.

The chain has TRBV11-2 and TRBJ1-5; D might be TRBD1 (6 bases). The V gene's germline CDR1 is SGHAT and CDR2 FQNNGV. The CDR3 spans 13 residues. V was clipped by 5 bases and J by 4 bases, with 9 bases between them. CDR3 loop: CASSLGQNQPQHF. CDR3 nucleotides: TGTGCCAGCAGCCTTGGACAGAATCAGCCCCAGCATTTT.

The rearrangement joins TRBV2 to TRBJ1-2, with D unresolved. The CDR3 has 13 residues. Germline values: CDR1 SNHLY, CDR2 FYNNEI. The V end was cut by 6 bases, the J end by 6 bases, with 14 bases between. The CDR3 loop is CASRPHIQNGYTF. CDR3 bases: TGTGCCAGCAGGCCCCATATACAGAATGGCTACACCTTC.

Within the sample, this clone is medium-sized. The chain uses TRBV5-3 and TRBJ2-7; D unclear. TRBV5-3 is an ORF for which the function is uncertain. The CDR3 has 11 amino acids. The CDR3 loop reads CGTNRTYEQYF. CDR3 nucleotides: TGTGGGACCAATAGAACCTACGAGCAGTACTTC.

In DNA form, the CDR3 reads TGTGCCTGGAGTGTACGGGCGGCGGAGACCCAGTACTTC. It yields the protein CAWSVRAAETQYF. V gene TRBV30 combines with J gene TRBJ2-5, with unresolved D. The CDR3 spans 13 residues. Germline V gene lookup returns CDR1 GTSNPN and CDR2 SVGIG (reference sequence). V lost 0 bases and J lost 5, with 10 bases in between.

V gene TRBV9 combines with J gene TRBJ2-2; D gene uncertain. The V gene lost 6 bases and the J gene lost 5 bases, with 8 bases spanning the gap. Germline lookup yields CDR1 SGDLS and CDR2 YYNGEE. The CDR3 consists of 12 residues. CDR3 loop: CASTDKTGELFF. For the CDR3, the DNA is TGTGCCAGCACCGACAAGACCGGGGAGCTGTTTTTT.

The V call is TRBV7-2, the J call TRBJ1-1; D is unresolved. Trimming shortened V by 2 bases and J by 7 bases, and 17 bases separated the two germline ends. The CDR3 consists of 15 residues. CDR1 and CDR2 from the germline V gene are SGHTA and FQGNSA. The DNA for the CDR3 is TGTGCCAGCAGCTTAACGCTTGGATCGTCTATTGAAGCTTTCTTT. This codes for CASSLTLGSSIEAFF.